This TCR beta chain was retrieved from a study of blood T cell repertoires in COVID-19. Study-wide background: The samples span acute and convalescent COVID-19 from the United States, Italy and Spain. T cells, B-cell-depleted T cells, or PBMCs provided the cDNA or gDNA that served as material.

Authors' processing steps: Quantification of nucleated cells was approximated via reference gene primer amplification. Produced via immunoSEQ multiplex PCR; TCRdb's table is partial and in-frame only. From that table come the V and J calls and clone size; the DNA was used to work out D and trimming. Altogether 150,000 to 250,000 clones are present, approximately 82% being singletons, with the ten largest covering about 6.9%. The CDR3 is 15 amino acids. Deletions cut 1 base from V and 0 bases from J, with 11 bases between. Germline assignment: CDR1 SGHRS and CDR2 YFSETQ. This chain links TRBV5-1 with TRBJ2-7, with D unresolved. Sequenced material: peripheral blood. This TCR derives from a human donor with acute or convalescent COVID-19. The donor label of this sample is uncertain. The CDR3 DNA is TGCGCCAGCAGCTTGATTTCAGGAAACTCCTACGAGCAGTACTTC. It yields the protein CASSLISGNSYEQYF.